The next 24 T cell receptor beta chains were all read from a single sample in a study of OX40 agonist ivuxolimab in advanced cancers. Clones were sequenced by immunoSEQ multiplex PCR, and TCRdb holds only the in-frame ones, with some missing. The data contain about 49,000 clones, around nine tenths of them seen just once; the ten biggest clones take up about 48%. The specimen comprised CD4+ or CD8+ T cells sorted from blood, sampled in a trial of the OX40 agonist ivuxolimab. The receptors here all came from an adult with an advanced solid tumor such as melanoma, head and neck, liver or kidney cancer.

Points on this clone: A junction end diverges from the germline sequence, so it may reflect a read error. The CDR3 sequence: CASSLARGANVLTF. The CDR3, as DNA: TGTGCCAGCAGCCTAGCCCGTGGGGCCAACGTCCTGACTTTC. V and J are TRBV7-9 and TRBJ2-6; D possibly corresponds to TRBD2 (5 bases). Per the germline V gene, CDR1 is SEHNR and CDR2 is FQNEAQ (reference sequence). This CDR3 spans 14 amino acids.

The chain uses TRBV2 and TRBJ2-7; D remains unclear. V shed 7 bases and J shed 3 bases, with 7 bases lying between them. Germline CDR1 is SNHLY and CDR2 is FYNNEI. The CDR3 has 11 amino acids. The CDR3 loop reads CASTSGYEQYF. In DNA form, the CDR3 reads TGTGCCAGCACTTCAGGCTACGAGCAGTACTTC.

The chain links TRBV2 to TRBJ1-4; D is ambiguous. Germline-derived CDR1 and CDR2 are SNHLY and FYNNEI. The CDR3 length is 14 residues. With 5 bases removed from V and 7 bases from J, the gap between germline ends came to 14 bases. CDR3 protein: CASSPTTAGEKLFF. Written as DNA, the CDR3 is TGTGCCAGCAGTCCGACCACGGCGGGTGAAAAACTGTTTTTT.

The rearrangement links TRBV7-9 to TRBJ1-1, with 9 bases fitting TRBD1. Germline CDR1 is SEHNR and CDR2 is FQNEAQ (reference sequence). CDR3 length: 17 residues. With V trimmed by 2 bases and J by 0 bases, 7 bases remained unmatched. This CDR3 is CASSLWGQGVMNTEAFF. The CDR3, as DNA: TGTGCCAGCAGCTTATGGGGACAGGGAGTGATGAACACTGAAGCTTTCTTT.

The chain has TRBV6-1 and TRBJ2-2, with a tentative D call TRBD1 (6 bases). The V gene lost 2 bases and the J gene lost 3 bases, with 16 bases spanning the gap. The CDR3 loop spans 17 amino acids. The germline V gene encodes CDR1 MNHNS and CDR2 SASEGT. This chain's CDR3 is CASSEYRTVGHTGELFF. CDR3 nucleotides: TGTGCCAGCAGTGAATATCGGACAGTGGGCCACACCGGGGAGCTGTTTTTT.

This chain connects TRBV7-2 to TRBJ2-3, with D perhaps TRBD1 (6 bases). CDR1 is SGHTA and CDR2 is FQGNSA in the germline V gene. The CDR3 is 13 amino acids. V was trimmed by 3 bases and J by 5 bases, leaving 9 bases between them. In nucleotides, the CDR3 is TGTGCCAGCAGCTTCATAGGGGGAGATACGCAGTATTTT. This codes for CASSFIGGDTQYF.

This chain uses TRBV19 with TRBJ1-2, with TRBD1 identical over 8 bases. Germline V gene sequence: CDR1 LNHDA, CDR2 SQIVND (reference sequence). The CDR3 totals 14 residues. After removal of 7 bases from V and 3 bases from J, the junction contained 7 bases not matched to a gene. The CDR3 DNA follows: TGTGCCAGTAATTCAGGGGGCGCTGACTATGGCTACACCTTC. Translated: CASNSGGADYGYTF.

The gene calls are TRBV14 and TRBJ2-1; 14 nucleotides match TRBD2. Per germline, CDR1 SGHDN and CDR2 FVKESK. Losses at the gene ends were 4 bases for V and 14 bases for J; bases not matched to a gene: 7. The CDR3 is 14 amino acids. The CDR3 region is CASSPGLAGGSEFF. CDR3 sequence (DNA): TGTGCCAGCAGCCCCGGACTAGCGGGAGGCTCGGAGTTCTTC.

The chain joins TRBV11-2 to TRBJ1-4; 8 bases map to TRBD1. The CDR3 is 16 residues long. Trimming removed 4 bases from V and 2 bases from J; junction bases left unmatched: 6. The germline V gene encodes CDR1 SGHAT and CDR2 FQNNGV. CDR3 loop: CASSSRDRGTNEKLFF. For the CDR3, the DNA is TGTGCCAGCAGCTCCCGCGACAGGGGTACTAATGAAAAACTGTTTTTT.

The J gene is TRBJ2-3, the V gene TRBV7-9, with 11 nucleotides matching TRBD2. Trimming cost V 5 bases and J 6 bases; bases outside gene matches: 13. This CDR3 region has 17 residues. Germline loops: CDR1 SEHNR, CDR2 FQNEAQ (reference sequence). In nucleotides, the CDR3 is TGTGCCAGCAGCATCCGGCCGGGACTAGCGGTGGCCGATACGCAGTATTTT. Its translation: CASSIRPGLAVADTQYF. The whole variable domain, filled in from reference TRBV7-9 and TRBJ2-3, reads DTGVSQNPRHKITKRGQNVTFRCDPISEHNRLYWYRQTLGQGPEFLTYFQNEAQLEKSRLLSDRFSAERPKGSFSTLEIQRTEQGDSAMYLCASSIRPGLAVADTQYFGPGTRLTVL.

CDR3 sequence reads: CASSLNSNEQFF. The CDR3 nucleotides read TGTGCCAGCAGCCTCAATTCGAATGAGCAGTTCTTC. The V gene is TRBV5-4, the J gene TRBJ2-1; D remains ambiguous. CDR3 length: 12 residues. V was pared by 4 bases and J by 7 bases, with 9 bases between. The germline V gene encodes CDR1 SGHNT and CDR2 YYREEE (reference sequence).

The sample holds one count of this clone. The chain has TRBV11-1 and TRBJ2-5; possibly TRBD1 for D (7 bases). Germline V gives CDR1 SGHAT, CDR2 FQDESV (reference sequence). The CDR3 extends over 11 amino acids. Deletions cut 3 bases from V and 11 bases from J, with 10 bases between. As DNA, the CDR3 is TGTGCCAGCAGCTTGGGGGGACAGCAGTACTTC. It yields the protein CASSLGGQQYF.

This clone showed up just once. The J gene is TRBJ2-1, the V gene TRBV9; 15 bases agree with TRBD2. With V trimmed by 4 bases and J by 10 bases, 6 bases remained unmatched. The length of the CDR3 is 15 residues. Germline CDR1 SGDLS, CDR2 YYNGEE. CDR3 protein: CASSSGLAGGGEQFF. The CDR3 coding sequence is TGTGCCAGCAGCTCGGGACTAGCGGGAGGAGGGGAGCAGTTCTTC.

This clone was counted a single time. The V call is TRBV9, the J call TRBJ2-5; 11 bases line up with TRBD2. The CDR3 is 15 residues long. V shed 4 bases and J 1 base; nucleotides not matched to a gene: 3. Germline CDR1 and CDR2: SGDLS and YYNGEE. In nucleotides, the CDR3 is TGTGCCAGCAGCAACGGACTAGCGGGCCAAGAGACCCAGTACTTC. The encoded protein is CASSNGLAGQETQYF.

This clone was detected once. The V gene is TRBV19, the J gene TRBJ2-2; D not certain. Germline-derived CDR1 and CDR2 are LNHDA and SQIVND (reference sequence). Trimming took off 5 bases at V and 3 bases at J, with 4 bases between the two ends. This CDR3 is 12 amino acids long. Written as DNA, the CDR3 is TGTGCCAGTAGTCCCTACACCGGGGAGCTGTTTTTT. Translating gives CASSPYTGELFF.

The chain recombines TRBV19 with TRBJ2-1; 7 bases agree with TRBD2. Trimming removed 7 bases from V and 4 bases from J; junction bases left unmatched: 7. The CDR3 has 14 residues. CDR1 and CDR2 from the germline V gene are LNHDA and SQIVND (reference sequence). The CDR3 bases are TGTGCCAGTACCCCGGGAGCGGGGTACAATGAGCAGTTCTTC. It translates to CASTPGAGYNEQFF.

V usage is TRBV14 and J usage is TRBJ2-3; a possible D gene is TRBD2 (5 bases). The CDR3 runs 13 residues. V dropped 2 bases and J dropped 6 bases, with 9 bases sitting between them. Germline assignment: CDR1 SGHDN and CDR2 FVKESK. Here the CDR3 reads CASSQTRVDTQYF. The CDR3 DNA reads as TGTGCCAGCAGCCAAACTAGGGTGGATACGCAGTATTTT.

The V and J genes are TRBV21-1 and TRBJ1-1; the D call in the table, TRBD1, was not verified against the DNA. TRBV21-1 is a known pseudogene. The CDR3 is 14 amino acids. CDR3 region: CASSIGHPMAEAFF. The CDR3 DNA reads TGTGCCAGCAGCATCGGACACCCCATGGCTGAAGCTTTCTTT.

The chain combines TRBV7-9 with TRBJ2-1, with TRBD1 identical over 9 bases. This CDR3 region has 16 residues. The V gene end was trimmed by 1 base and the J gene end by 5 bases; junction bases not matched to a gene: 6. Germline V gene sequence: CDR1 SEHNR, CDR2 FQNEAQ (reference sequence). In DNA form, the CDR3 reads TGTGCCAGCAGCTTAGTGGGACAGGGATGGGACAATGAGCAGTTCTTC. Translation: CASSLVGQGWDNEQFF.

The chain recombines TRBV6-6 with TRBJ2-7; a possible D gene is TRBD1 (6 bases). V gave up 6 bases and J gave up 8 bases, with 11 bases separating them. Germline assignment: CDR1 MNHNY and CDR2 SVGAGI (reference sequence). The CDR3 is 11 residues long. Written as DNA, the CDR3 is TGTGCCAGCAGAACAGGGTCCCAGCAGTACTTC. Encoded protein: CASRTGSQQYF.

V usage is TRBV15 and J usage is TRBJ2-1, with 7 positions matching TRBD2. CDR3 size: 17 residues. CDR1 and CDR2 (germline): LNHNV, YYDKDF (reference sequence). V gave up 0 bases and J gave up 4 bases; unmatched junction bases: 9. The CDR3 spells CATSRDGPSGSYNEQFF. Here the CDR3 DNA reads TGTGCCACCAGCAGAGATGGCCCTAGCGGCTCTTACAATGAGCAGTTCTTC.

This clone was counted a single time. The V and J genes are TRBV27 and TRBJ2-6; D call uncertain. Germline V CDR1 and CDR2: MNHEY, SMNVEV (reference sequence). Between the trimmed V and J ends, which lost 8 bases and 1 base, there was a span of 15 bases. The length of the CDR3 is 16 residues. In DNA, the CDR3 is TGTGCCAGCTCGAAGGGTTGGTATTCTGGGGCCAACGTCCTGACTTTC. Residues: CASSKGWYSGANVLTF.

The chain uses TRBV7-2 and TRBJ1-1; 8 bases line up with TRBD1. Germline CDR1 and CDR2: SGHTA and FQGNSA. V lost 6 bases to trimming and J lost 4 bases; unmatched junction nucleotides: 10. The length of the CDR3 is 15 residues. The DNA of the CDR3 is TGTGCCAGCAGGCGACAGGGGAGGGCGGCCACTGAAGCTTTCTTT. Its protein product is CASRRQGRAATEAFF.

The rearrangement links TRBV11-2 to TRBJ2-7; D is undetermined. This CDR3 contains 13 residues. V was pared by 0 bases and J by 3 bases, with 6 bases between. Per the germline V gene, CDR1 is SGHAT and CDR2 is FQNNGV. CDR3 coding DNA: TGTGCCAGCAGCTTAGATAGCCTCTACGAGCAGTACTTC. This translates into CASSLDSLYEQYF. The full variable domain, its missing parts supplied by reference TRBV11-2 and TRBJ2-7, is EAGVAQSPRYKIIEKRQSVAFWCNPISGHATLYWYQQILGQGPKLLIQFQNNGVVDDSQLPKDRFSAERLKGVDSTLKIQPAKLEDSAVYLCASSLDSLYEQYFGPGTRLTVT.